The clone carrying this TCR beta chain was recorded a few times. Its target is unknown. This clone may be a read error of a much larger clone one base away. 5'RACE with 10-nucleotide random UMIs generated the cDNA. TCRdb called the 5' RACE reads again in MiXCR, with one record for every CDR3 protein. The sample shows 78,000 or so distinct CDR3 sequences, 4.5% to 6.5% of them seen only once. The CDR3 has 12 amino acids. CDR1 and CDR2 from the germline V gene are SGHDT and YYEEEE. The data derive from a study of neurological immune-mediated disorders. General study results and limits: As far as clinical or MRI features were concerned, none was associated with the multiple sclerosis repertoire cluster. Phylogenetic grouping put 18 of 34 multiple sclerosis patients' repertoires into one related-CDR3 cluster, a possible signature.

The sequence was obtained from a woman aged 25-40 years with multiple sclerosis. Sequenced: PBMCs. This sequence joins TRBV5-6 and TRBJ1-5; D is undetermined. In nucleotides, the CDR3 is TGTGCCAACAGCTTCGGCGGTCAGCCCCAGCATTTT. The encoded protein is CANSFGGQPQHF.